The 5 T cell receptor beta chains presented below share a single source sample, sequenced in a study of cytomegalovirus exposure and HLA in healthy donors. This PCR relied on a set of 60 Vbeta primers and 13 Jbeta primers. Produced via immunoSEQ multiplex PCR; TCRdb's table is partial and in-frame only. The data show around 100,000 clones, over 9% seen once. What was sequenced was PBMCs. These receptors all come from a man aged 35 to 55 in good health and CMV-seropositive.

The chain is built from TRBV10-3 and TRBJ2-7; D remains unclear. The CDR3 contains 12 residues. Germline V gives CDR1 ENHRY, CDR2 SYGVKD. Between the trimmed V and J ends, which lost 0 bases and 10 bases, there was a span of 10 bases. CDR3 residues: CAISESSREQYF. The CDR3, as DNA: TGTGCCATCAGTGAGTCGTCGAGAGAACAGTACTTC.

This clone was seen a handful of times. V usage is TRBV11-3 and J usage is TRBJ1-1; 8 nucleotides align to TRBD1. The CDR3 spans 14 residues. The germline V gene encodes CDR1 SGHNT and CDR2 YENEEA. Unmatched junction bases numbered 9, after V lost 10 bases and J lost 2 bases. CDR3 DNA: TGTGCCACCTCACAGGGGGGGACTAACACTGAAGCTTTCTTT. Amino acids: CATSQGGTNTEAFF.

The V gene is TRBV13, the J gene TRBJ2-7; 7 nucleotides align to TRBD2. This CDR3 has 14 amino acids. V was pared by 2 bases and J by 2 bases, with 3 bases of the junction left unmatched. Germline CDR1 and CDR2: PRHDT and FYEKMQ (reference sequence). This CDR3 is CASSLLAETYEQYF. CDR3 bases: TGTGCCAGCAGCTTACTAGCGGAAACCTACGAGCAGTACTTC.

Notes on this clone: Sequence at one end of the junction differs from germline and may be a read error. The chain employs TRBV4-3 and TRBJ1-5; no definite D call. The CDR3 spans 15 residues. The germline CDR1 and CDR2 sequences are LGHNA and YSLEER. The CDR3 DNA sequence: TGCGCCAGCAGCCAAGTTCTGTATAGCGATCAGCCCCAGCATTTT. Its protein is CASSQVLYSDQPQHF.

The chain has TRBV10-3 and TRBJ1-6, with 8 positions matching TRBD1. The V gene's germline CDR1 is ENHRY and CDR2 SYGVKD. The V segment lost 6 bases and the J segment 6 bases; nucleotides outside the gene matches: 4. The CDR3 has 14 amino acids. The CDR3: CAIRQGVGNSPLHF. DNA for the CDR3: TGTGCCATCAGACAGGGGGTCGGTAATTCACCCCTCCACTTT.